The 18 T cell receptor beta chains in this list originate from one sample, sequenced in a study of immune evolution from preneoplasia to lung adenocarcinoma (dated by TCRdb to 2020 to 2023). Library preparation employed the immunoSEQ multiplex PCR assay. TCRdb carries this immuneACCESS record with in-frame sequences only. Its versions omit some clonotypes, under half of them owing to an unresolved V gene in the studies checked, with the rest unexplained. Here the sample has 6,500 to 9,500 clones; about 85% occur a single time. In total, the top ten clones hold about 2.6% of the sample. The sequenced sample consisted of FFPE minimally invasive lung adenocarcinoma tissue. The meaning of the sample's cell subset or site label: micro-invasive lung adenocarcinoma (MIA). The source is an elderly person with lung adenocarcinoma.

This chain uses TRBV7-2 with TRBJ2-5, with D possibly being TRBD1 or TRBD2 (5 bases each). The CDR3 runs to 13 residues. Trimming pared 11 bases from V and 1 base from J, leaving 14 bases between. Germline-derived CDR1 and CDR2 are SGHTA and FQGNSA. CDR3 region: CAAGTGPQETQYF. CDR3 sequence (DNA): TGTGCCGCCGGGACGGGCCCCCAAGAGACCCAGTACTTC.

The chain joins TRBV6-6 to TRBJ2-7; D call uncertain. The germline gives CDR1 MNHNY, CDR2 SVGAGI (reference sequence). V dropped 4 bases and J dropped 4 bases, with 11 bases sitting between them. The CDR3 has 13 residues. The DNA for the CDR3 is TGTGCCAGCAGTTCCACGACACTTTACGAGCAGTACTTC. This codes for CASSSTTLYEQYF.

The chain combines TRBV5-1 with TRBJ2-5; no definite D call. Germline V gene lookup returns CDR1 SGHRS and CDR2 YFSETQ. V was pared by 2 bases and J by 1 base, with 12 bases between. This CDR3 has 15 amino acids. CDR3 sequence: CASSFLARLQETQYF. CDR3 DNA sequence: TGCGCCAGCAGCTTTTTAGCTAGACTCCAAGAGACCCAGTACTTC. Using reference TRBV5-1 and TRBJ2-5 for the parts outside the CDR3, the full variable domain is KAGVTQTPRYLIKTRGQQVTLSCSPISGHRSVSWYQQTPGQGLQFLFEYFSETQRNKGNFPGRFSGRQFSNSRSEMNVSTLELGDSALYLCASSFLARLQETQYFGPGTRLLVL.

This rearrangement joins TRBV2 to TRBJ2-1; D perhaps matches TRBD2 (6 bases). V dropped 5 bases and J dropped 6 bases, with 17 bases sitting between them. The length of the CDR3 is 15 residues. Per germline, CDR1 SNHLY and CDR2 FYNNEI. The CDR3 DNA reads TGTGCCAGCAGTCCCCTAGCGAGCCTGGGCAATGAGCAGTTCTTC. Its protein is CASSPLASLGNEQFF.

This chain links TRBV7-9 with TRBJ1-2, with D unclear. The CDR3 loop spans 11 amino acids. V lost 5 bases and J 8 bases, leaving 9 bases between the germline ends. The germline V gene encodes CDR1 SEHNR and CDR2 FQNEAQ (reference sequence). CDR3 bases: TGTGCCAGCAGCCCGCGAACGGGCTACACCTTC. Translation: CASSPRTGYTF.

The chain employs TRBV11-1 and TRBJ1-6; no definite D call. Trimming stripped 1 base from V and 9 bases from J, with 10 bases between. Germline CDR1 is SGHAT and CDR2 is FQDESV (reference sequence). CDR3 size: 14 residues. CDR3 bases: TGTGCCAGCAGCTTAGTCCCAGGCGGTTCACCCCTCCACTTT. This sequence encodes CASSLVPGGSPLHF.

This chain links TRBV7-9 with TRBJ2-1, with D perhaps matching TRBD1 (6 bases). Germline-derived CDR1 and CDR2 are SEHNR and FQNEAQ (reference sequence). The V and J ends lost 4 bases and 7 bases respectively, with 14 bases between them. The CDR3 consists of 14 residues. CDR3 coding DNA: TGTGCCAGCAGCTCGACAGGTTTCCCGAATGAGCAGTTCTTC. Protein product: CASSSTGFPNEQFF.

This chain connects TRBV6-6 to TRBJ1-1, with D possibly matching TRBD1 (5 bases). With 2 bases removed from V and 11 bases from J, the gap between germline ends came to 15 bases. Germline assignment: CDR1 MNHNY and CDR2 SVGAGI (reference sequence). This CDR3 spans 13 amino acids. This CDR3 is CASSYGGEIRAFF. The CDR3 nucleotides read TGTGCCAGCAGTTACGGGGGAGAAATCAGGGCTTTCTTT.

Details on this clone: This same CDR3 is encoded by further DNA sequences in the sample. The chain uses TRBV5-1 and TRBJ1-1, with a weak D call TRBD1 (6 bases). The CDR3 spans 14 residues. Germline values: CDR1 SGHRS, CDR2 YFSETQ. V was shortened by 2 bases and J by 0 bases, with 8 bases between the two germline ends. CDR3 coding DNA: TGCGCCAGCAGCTTCGGGACATTGAACACTGAAGCTTTCTTT. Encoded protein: CASSFGTLNTEAFF.

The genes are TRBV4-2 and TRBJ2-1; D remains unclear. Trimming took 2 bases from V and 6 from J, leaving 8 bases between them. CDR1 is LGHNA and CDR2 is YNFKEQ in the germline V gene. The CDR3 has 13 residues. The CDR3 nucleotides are TGTGCCAGCAGCCAACCCCCACCCAATGAGCAGTTCTTC. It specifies CASSQPPPNEQFF.

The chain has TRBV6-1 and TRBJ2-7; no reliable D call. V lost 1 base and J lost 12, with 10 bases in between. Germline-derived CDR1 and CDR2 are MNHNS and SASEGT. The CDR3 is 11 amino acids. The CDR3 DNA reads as TGTGCCAGCAGTGAAGGGGCGGCCTGGTACTTC. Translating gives CASSEGAAWYF.

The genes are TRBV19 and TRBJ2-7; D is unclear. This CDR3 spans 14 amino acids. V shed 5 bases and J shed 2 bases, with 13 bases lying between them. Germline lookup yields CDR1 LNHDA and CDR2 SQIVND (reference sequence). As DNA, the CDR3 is TGTGCCAGTAGTGTCACGACCCAACCCTACGAGCAGTACTTC. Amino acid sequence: CASSVTTQPYEQYF.

CDR3 region: CASSPLGSGGAHEQFF. The DNA for the CDR3 is TGTGCCAGCAGCCCCCTAGGTAGCGGGGGGGCGCATGAGCAGTTCTTC. The chain links TRBV7-3 to TRBJ2-1, with 11 bases that match TRBD2. Trimming took 5 bases from V and 8 from J; bases not matched to a gene: 11. Germline-derived CDR1 and CDR2 are SGHTA and FQGTGA. The CDR3 is 16 residues long.

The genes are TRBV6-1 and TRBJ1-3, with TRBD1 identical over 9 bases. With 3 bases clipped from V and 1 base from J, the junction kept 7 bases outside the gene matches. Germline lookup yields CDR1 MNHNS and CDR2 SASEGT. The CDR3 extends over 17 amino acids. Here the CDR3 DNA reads TGTGCCAGCAGTGAGGAACCGACAGGGGGTTCTGGAAACACCATATATTTT. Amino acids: CASSEEPTGGSGNTIYF.

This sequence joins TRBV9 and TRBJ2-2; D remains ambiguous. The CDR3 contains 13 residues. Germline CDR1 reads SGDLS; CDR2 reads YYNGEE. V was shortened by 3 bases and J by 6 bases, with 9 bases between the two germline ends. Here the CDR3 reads CASSEFLAGELFF. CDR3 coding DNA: TGTGCCAGCAGCGAGTTTTTAGCCGGGGAGCTGTTTTTT.

The CDR3 DNA follows: TGCGCCAGCAGCGAGGGAAGAGCGATAGGCCCTAATTCACCCCTCCACTTT. This codes for CASSEGRAIGPNSPLHF. The rearrangement joins TRBV4-1 to TRBJ1-6; D is unresolved. CDR3 length equals 17 residues. Trimming cost V 5 bases and J 6 bases, with 20 bases left between them. From germline, CDR1 is MGHRA and CDR2 YSYEKL.

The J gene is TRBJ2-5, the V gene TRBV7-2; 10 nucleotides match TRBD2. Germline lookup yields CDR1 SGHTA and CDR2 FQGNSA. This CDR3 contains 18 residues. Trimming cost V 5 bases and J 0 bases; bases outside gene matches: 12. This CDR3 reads CASSPEPSLAGYQETQYF. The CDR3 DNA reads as TGTGCCAGCAGCCCAGAACCTTCACTAGCGGGGTACCAAGAGACCCAGTACTTC. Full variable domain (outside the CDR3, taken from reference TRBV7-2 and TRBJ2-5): GAGVSQSPSNKVTEKGKDVELRCDPISGHTALYWYRQSLGQGLEFLIYFQGNSAPDKSGLPSDRFSAERTGGSVSTLTIQRTQQEDSAVYLCASSPEPSLAGYQETQYFGPGTRLLVL.

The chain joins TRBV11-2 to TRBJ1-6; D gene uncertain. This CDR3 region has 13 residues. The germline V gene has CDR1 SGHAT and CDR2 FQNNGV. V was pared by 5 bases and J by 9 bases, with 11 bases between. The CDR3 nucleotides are TGTGCCAGCAGCACTCTGACCTTTTCACCCCTCCACTTT. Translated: CASSTLTFSPLHF.